Below are 18 T cell receptor beta chains sequenced from a single sample in a study of cytomegalovirus exposure and HLA in healthy donors. PCR involved 60 Vbeta and 13 Jbeta primers. TCRdb keeps only in-frame clones here, not all; method: immunoSEQ multiplex PCR. This sample has some 150,000 clones, with around three quarters found just once. The material sequenced was PBMCs. All receptors derive from a man aged 40-50 years in good health and CMV-seronegative.

The rearrangement joins TRBV28 to TRBJ1-4, with 9 bases identical to TRBD1. The germline gives CDR1 MDHEN, CDR2 SYDVKM. Trimming at V came to 4 bases and at J to 8 bases, leaving 11 bases not matched to a gene. CDR3 length: 16 amino acids. CDR3 in DNA: TGTGCCAGCAGTTCATCCTTACAGGGGGCTTGGGAAAAACTGTTTTTT. Translated: CASSSSLQGAWEKLFF.

About this clone: A junction boundary mismatches the germline segment, possibly from a read error. Other nucleotide sequences from this sample produce the same CDR3. The chain has TRBV6-5 and TRBJ2-1; the D gene is possibly TRBD2 (6 bases). The CDR3 is 14 residues long. Germline values: CDR1 MNHEY, CDR2 SVGAGI. This CDR3 is CASRAGSSYNEQFF. The CDR3 DNA sequence: TGCGCCAGCAGAGCGGGCAGCTCCTACAATGAGCAGTTCTTC.

The chain couples TRBV13 to TRBJ2-3; TRBD2 might be the D (7 bases). V was shortened by 5 bases and J by 6 bases, with 24 bases between the two germline ends. This CDR3 is built from 17 residues. Germline loops: CDR1 PRHDT, CDR2 FYEKMQ (reference sequence). In DNA form, the CDR3 reads TGTGCCAGCAGCCCCCGTAGGGGGGGCACCGCAAGGGATACGCAGTATTTT. Protein sequence: CASSPRRGGTARDTQYF.

The gene calls are TRBV5-4 and TRBJ2-7, with a possible D match to TRBD1 (5 bases). V dropped 3 bases and J dropped 2 bases, with 12 bases sitting between them. The germline CDR1 and CDR2 sequences are SGHNT and YYREEE (reference sequence). The CDR3 totals 14 residues. The CDR3 DNA reads as TGTGCCAGCAGCTGGGGCCCGGCGGCCTACGAGCAGTACTTC. It is translated as CASSWGPAAYEQYF.

The rearrangement links TRBV29-1 to TRBJ2-5; 8 positions agree with TRBD1. The J segment lost 7 bases and the V segment lost 3 bases, leaving 10 bases of the junction unmatched. Per the germline V gene, CDR1 is SQVTM and CDR2 is ANQGSEA. The CDR3 consists of 14 residues. The CDR3 sequence is CSVDDRGISRTQYF. CDR3 in DNA: TGCAGCGTTGACGACAGGGGCATCAGTCGGACCCAGTACTTC.

V and J are TRBV30 and TRBJ2-5; D may be TRBD1 (5 bases). With the DNA end fitting TRBJ2-7 better, the J assignment may be wrong. This CDR3 has 13 residues. Germline CDR1 is GTSNPN and CDR2 is SVGIG (reference sequence). In DNA, the CDR3 is TGTGCCTGGGCCCCGAAGGGGTCCTACGAGCAGTACTTC. Its translation: CAWAPKGSYEQYF.

V is TRBV5-6 and J is TRBJ2-2, with TRBD1 identical over 7 bases. The CDR3 length is 16 residues. Germline V gene data show CDR1 as SGHDT and CDR2 as YYEEEE. J lost 1 base, V lost 3 bases, and 6 bases had no gene match. The CDR3 region has the DNA TGTGCCAGCAGCTCCCTGAGGGACAGGAACACCGGGGAGCTGTTTTTT. Translation gives CASSSLRDRNTGELFF. Full variable domain (rest looked up from reference TRBV5-6 and TRBJ2-2): DAGVTQSPTHLIKTRGQQVTLRCSPKSGHDTVSWYQQALGQGPQFIFQYYEEEERQRGNFPDRFSGHQFPNYSSELNVNALLLGDSALYLCASSSLRDRNTGELFFGEGSRLTVL.

This clone was seen a few times. Here the CDR3 reads CASSYVRAGGGYGYTF. For the CDR3, the DNA is TGTGCCAGCAGTTACGTTAGGGCAGGGGGCGGCTATGGCTACACCTTC. The chain has TRBV6-5 and TRBJ1-2; 8 bases map to TRBD1. The germline V gene encodes CDR1 MNHEY and CDR2 SVGAGI. The CDR3 runs to 16 residues. V shed 2 bases and J 4 bases; nucleotides not matched to a gene: 9.

The CDR3, as DNA: TGCAGCGTTGGAGGACTAGCGGATATCTCCTACAATGAGCAGTTCTTC. Its translation: CSVGGLADISYNEQFF. The chain has TRBV29-1 and TRBJ2-1, with 10 bases aligning to TRBD2. The CDR3 contains 16 residues. V gave up 4 bases and J gave up 0 bases; unmatched junction bases: 6. The germline V gene encodes CDR1 SQVTM and CDR2 ANQGSEA.

V gene TRBV7-8 combines with J gene TRBJ1-1; D is unresolved. This CDR3 is 14 amino acids long. The germline V and J ends were trimmed by 0 bases and 1 base, with 6 bases remaining between them. Germline V gene data show CDR1 as SGHVS and CDR2 as FQNEAQ. The CDR3 spells CASSLAGANTEAFF. CDR3 nucleotide sequence: TGTGCCAGCAGCTTAGCGGGAGCGAACACTGAAGCTTTCTTT.

This chain uses TRBV6-5 with TRBJ2-7; 9 bases map to TRBD2. Germline trimming cut 6 bases from V and 7 bases from J; bases unmatched to any gene: 10. This CDR3 is built from 14 residues. Germline CDR1 is MNHEY and CDR2 is SVGAGI. The CDR3 region is CASSPSGIPPEQYF. DNA of the CDR3: TGTGCCAGCAGCCCTAGCGGGATCCCCCCTGAGCAGTACTTC.

This chain joins TRBV19 and TRBJ2-2, with 9 bases fitting TRBD2. V lost 5 bases and J lost 5; bases outside the gene matches: 6. Germline-derived CDR1 and CDR2 are LNHDA and SQIVND (reference sequence). The CDR3 is made up of 15 amino acids. The CDR3 DNA sequence: TGTGCCAGTAGTGAGCTAGCGGGATGGACCGGGGAGCTGTTTTTT. This gives the protein CASSELAGWTGELFF.

V is TRBV5-1 and J is TRBJ2-1, with TRBD2 matching over 8 bases. The CDR3 is made up of 16 amino acids. V dropped 7 bases and J dropped 6; count of bases not matched to a gene: 15. Germline V gene data show CDR1 as SGHRS and CDR2 as YFSETQ. CDR3 in DNA: TGCGCCAGCTCTTTACAAAGCGGGAGTAGATTCAATGAGCAGTTCTTC. As protein: CASSLQSGSRFNEQFF.

V is TRBV11-2 and J is TRBJ2-5; possible D gene TRBD1, 6 bases. The length of the CDR3 is 14 residues. CDR1 and CDR2 from the germline V gene are SGHAT and FQNNGV. Trimming pared 5 bases from V and 2 bases from J, leaving 12 bases between. As DNA, the CDR3 is TGTGCCAGCAGCCGACAGGACATACAAGAGACCCAGTACTTC. Its protein is CASSRQDIQETQYF.

The rearrangement links TRBV19 to TRBJ2-3; TRBD1 aligns across 8 bases. Germline V lookup: CDR1 LNHDA, CDR2 SQIVND (reference sequence). This CDR3 spans 15 amino acids. The V gene end was trimmed by 4 bases and the J gene end by 1 base; junction bases not matched to a gene: 4. The CDR3 loop is CASSTGGVGTDTQYF. CDR3 DNA: TGTGCCAGTAGTACAGGGGGCGTTGGCACAGATACGCAGTATTTT.

This clone was observed a single time. The V and J genes are TRBV28 and TRBJ2-7, with D unclear. Trimming took 5 bases from V and 0 from J, leaving 17 bases between them. CDR3 size: 16 residues. Germline lookup yields CDR1 MDHEN and CDR2 SYDVKM. The CDR3 coding sequence is TGTGCCAGCAGTATGTCGGTGCTAATAAGCTCCTACGAGCAGTACTTC. This translates into CASSMSVLISSYEQYF.

The J gene is TRBJ2-5, the V gene TRBV6-1, with D unresolved. This CDR3 has 13 amino acids. The germline V gene has CDR1 MNHNS and CDR2 SASEGT. V dropped 6 bases and J dropped 2 bases, with 10 bases sitting between them. The CDR3 here is CASRQRTQETQYF. CDR3 in DNA: TGTGCCAGCAGACAGAGAACGCAAGAGACCCAGTACTTC.

J is TRBJ2-5 and V is TRBV7-2, with 7 bases that match TRBD1. V lost 4 bases, J lost 5 bases, and 7 bases stayed unmatched. CDR1 and CDR2 from the germline V gene are SGHTA and FQGNSA. The CDR3 sequence is 14 residues long. The CDR3 region has the DNA TGTGCCAGCAGCTCACAGGGGCATGCGGAGACCCAGTACTTC. This translates into CASSSQGHAETQYF.